This TCR beta chain derives from a study of blood T cell repertoires in COVID-19. Study-wide context: Both acute and convalescent COVID-19 samples were obtained from the United States, Italy and Spain. Sample material is recorded as cDNA or gDNA derived from T cells, B-cell-depleted T cells, or PBMCs.

As processed by the authors: Amplification of reference gene primers provided the estimated nucleated cell counts. Measured with immunoSEQ multiplex PCR; TCRdb has only the in-frame clones, and not every one. For V, J and clone size, that table is used; D and trimming come from the DNA. The profile covers roughly 130,000 clones, with under 85% appearing a single time and 9% to 15% taken by the ten largest. The ends lost 5 bases at V and 0 bases at J; junction bases unmatched: 8. Germline CDR1 reads MNHNY; CDR2 reads SVGAGI (reference sequence). The CDR3 runs to 17 residues. The TCR sequence derives from a woman aged 60-75 years with acute or convalescent COVID-19. The sample consisted of peripheral blood. The chain joins TRBV6-6 to TRBJ1-5; 9 nucleotides agree with TRBD1. This chain's CDR3 is CASSPPGQGYSNQPQHF. The CDR3 coding sequence is TGTGCCAGCAGTCCACCGGGACAGGGATATAGCAATCAGCCCCAGCATTTT.